The rows below give T cell receptor beta chains drawn from one sample of a study of CD8 T cells in ankylosing spondylitis. TCRdb reanalysed the 5' RACE reads using MiXCR and keeps one entry per CDR3 protein. Of around 340,000 distinct CDR3 sequences listed, approximately 15% were seen once; the top ten hold 0.9% to 1.2%. The sequenced sample consisted of blood, either unsorted or a sorted T cell fraction (not recorded which). These receptors were collected from a male donor with ankylosing spondylitis or in good health (not recorded which). CDR3s include the opening cysteine and the closing phenylalanine or tryptophan. A D gene is named only where the DNA matches it firmly. Where a row states a size, it is once, few, many or the class of an expanded clone; other rows omit it.

J: TRBJ2-5; size: few; V: TRBV2; length: 13; D: TRBD1; CDR3: CASSGQGIETQYF; DNA: TGTGCCAGCAGCGGACAGGGGATAGAGACCCAGTACTTC
J: TRBJ2-1; size: .; V: TRBV4-1; length: 15; D: .; CDR3: CASSQLGLSYNEQFF; DNA: TGCGCCAGCAGCCAACTGGGACTGTCCTACAATGAGCAGTTCTTC
J: TRBJ2-3; size: .; V: TRBV7-2; length: 16; D: TRBD1; CDR3: CASSLTGGAGTDTQYF; DNA: TGTGCCAGCAGCCTGACAGGGGGCGCGGGCACAGATACGCAGTATTTT
J: TRBJ2-1; size: .; V: TRBV12-5; length: 12; D: .; CDR3: CASGGGYNEQFF; DNA: TGTGCTAGTGGAGGGGGATACAATGAGCAGTTCTTC
J: TRBJ1-6; size: once; V: TRBV10-2; length: 14; D: .; CDR3: CASSASASNSPLHF; DNA: TGCGCCAGCAGTGCGTCAGCTTCTAATTCACCCCTCCACTTT
J: TRBJ2-3; size: .; V: TRBV20-1; length: 15; D: TRBD2; CDR3: CSAPVALAGGNTQYF; DNA: TGCAGTGCACCCGTGGCACTAGCGGGAGGGAATACGCAGTATTTT
J: TRBJ2-5; size: many; V: TRBV5-1; length: 14; D: .; CDR3: CASSPWTAQETQYF; DNA: TGCGCCAGCAGCCCGTGGACAGCTCAAGAGACCCAGTACTTC
J: TRBJ2-1; size: few; V: TRBV7-2; length: 15; D: .; CDR3: CASSLAAASYNEQFF; DNA: TGTGCCAGCAGCTTAGCGGCCGCCTCCTACAATGAGCAGTTCTTC
J: TRBJ1-1; size: few; V: TRBV10-3; length: 14; D: TRBD1; CDR3: CAIRSGTGGPEAFF; DNA: TGTGCCATCAGGTCCGGGACAGGGGGCCCTGAAGCTTTCTTT
J: TRBJ1-6; size: .; V: TRBV7-8; length: 14; D: .; CDR3: CASSSTGVWSPLHF; DNA: TGTGCCAGCAGCTCAACGGGGGTTTGGTCACCCCTCCACTTT
J: TRBJ2-1; size: .; V: TRBV5-1; length: 14; D: TRBD2; CDR3: CASSPGTSQSEQFF; DNA: TGCGCCAGCAGCCCGGGGACTAGCCAAAGTGAGCAGTTCTTC
J: TRBJ2-7; size: few; V: TRBV5-1; length: 15; D: .; CDR3: CASRTSGGALYEQYF; DNA: TGCGCCAGCAGGACTTCAGGGGGGGCCCTCTACGAGCAGTACTTC
J: TRBJ1-2; size: .; V: TRBV2; length: 14; D: .; CDR3: CASSQTGPPASRPF; DNA: TGTGCCAGCAGTCAGACAGGCCCGCCCGCTTCCCGGCCCTTC
J: TRBJ1-4; size: few; V: TRBV6-1; length: 15; D: .; CDR3: CASHGKLPTNEKLFF; DNA: TGTGCCAGCCACGGGAAGCTTCCAACTAATGAAAAACTGTTTTTT
J: TRBJ2-1; size: few; V: TRBV20-1; length: 14; D: .; CDR3: CSARWFGGDNEQFF; DNA: TGCAGTGCTAGGTGGTTCGGGGGAGACAATGAGCAGTTCTTC
J: TRBJ2-1; size: .; V: TRBV20-1; length: 11; D: .; CDR3: CQALGSNEQFF; DNA: TGCCAAGCCCTAGGTAGTAATGAGCAGTTCTTC
J: TRBJ2-3; size: few; V: TRBV4-1; length: 14; D: TRBD1; CDR3: CASSQTGATDTQYF; DNA: TGCGCCAGCAGCCAGACAGGGGCCACAGATACGCAGTATTTT
J: TRBJ2-2; size: .; V: TRBV5-8; length: 16; D: TRBD1; CDR3: CASSPSDRAGTGELFF; DNA: TGTGCCAGCAGCCCCAGCGACAGGGCCGGCACCGGGGAGCTGTTTTTT
J: TRBJ2-5; size: few; V: TRBV7-2; length: 14; D: .; CDR3: CASSLAGWQETQYF; DNA: TGTGCCAGCAGCTTAGCAGGGTGGCAAGAGACCCAGTACTTC
J: TRBJ1-2; size: .; V: TRBV20-1; length: 13; D: .; CDR3: CSARDQTTYGYTF; DNA: TGCAGTGCTAGAGATCAAACAACCTATGGCTACACCTTC
J: TRBJ1-1; size: many; V: TRBV5-1; length: 12; D: .; CDR3: CASSLQGTEAFF; DNA: TGCGCCAGCAGCTTGCAGGGGACTGAAGCTTTCTTT
J: TRBJ2-6; size: few; V: TRBV7-8; length: 17; D: .; CDR3: CASSLAPGNSWANVLTF; DNA: TGTGCCAGCAGCTTAGCCCCCGGAAACAGCTGGGCCAACGTCCTGACTTTC
J: TRBJ2-2; size: .; V: TRBV30; length: 14; D: .; CDR3: CAWSRGPNTGELFF; DNA: TGTGCCTGGTCCAGGGGCCCCAACACCGGGGAGCTGTTTTTT
J: TRBJ2-3; size: .; V: TRBV20-1; length: 15; D: .; CDR3: CSASANGRLSDTQYF; DNA: TGCAGTGCGAGTGCCAATGGTAGACTGTCAGATACGCAGTATTTT
J: TRBJ2-3; size: many; V: TRBV5-1; length: 13; D: .; CDR3: CASSLTGTDTQYF; DNA: TGCGCCAGCAGCTTGACGGGGACAGATACGCAGTATTTT
J: TRBJ2-3; size: .; V: TRBV12-3/TRBV12-4; length: 14; D: .; CDR3: CASLRGTDTDTQYF; DNA: TGTGCCAGCTTGCGAGGGACGGACACAGATACGCAGTATTTT
J: TRBJ1-4; size: .; V: TRBV4-2; length: 13; D: .; CDR3: CASSQWVGEKLSF; DNA: TGTGCCAGCAGCCAATGGGTCGGGGAAAAACTGTCTTTT
J: TRBJ2-5; size: .; V: TRBV11-2; length: 17; D: TRBD1; CDR3: CASSSDRGMYRGETQYF; DNA: TGTGCCAGCAGCTCCGACAGGGGGATGTACAGGGGAGAGACCCAGTACTTC